The TCR beta chain described here comes from a study of identical twins. Study-level results: The study found excess low generation probability among twin-shared out-of-frame alpha sequences. Insertions were fewer in abundant cord blood beta clonotypes, whereas memory repertoires showed none of this pattern.

In TCRdb, the 5' RACE reads were re-called with MiXCR into one record per CDR3 protein. The top ten hold about 0.98% of the sample, which has approximately 620,000 distinct CDR3 sequences, roughly 8% seen once. In germline, CDR1 is SGHDN, CDR2 FVKESK. This CDR3 contains 15 residues. V gave up 0 bases and J gave up 4 bases, with 12 bases separating them. Note on this clonotype: What it binds is unknown.

The same data also contributed to another study, on yellow fever vaccine responses in identical twins.

Sequenced sample: PBMCs. The sequence was collected from a woman aged 18-29 years in good health. V and J are TRBV14 and TRBJ1-2, with D maybe TRBD1 (5 bases). DNA of the CDR3: TGTGCCAGCAGCCAAGAGGAGCAAGGGACCTATGGCTACACCTTC. Its translation is CASSQEEQGTYGYTF.